Detailed here is one T cell receptor beta chain. This sample was taken from a study of shared clonotypes between healthy human individuals. Germline V gene data show CDR1 as SGHRS and CDR2 as YFSETQ. The CDR3 has 14 residues. Between the trimmed V and J ends, which lost 4 bases and 1 base, there was a span of 10 bases. TCRdb's copy holds only in-frame clones and misses some; the assay was immunoSEQ multiplex PCR. The data contain 1 million to 1.2 million clones, about 80% of them singletons. V and J are TRBV5-1 and TRBJ2-3; no definite D call. Sequenced: memory CD4+ T cells from PBMCs. This sample's subset: CD45RA-negative fraction. This sequence originates from a man between 18 and 35 years old in good health. Some clones in this sample may be carry-over from other donors' samples. The CDR3 DNA reads as TGCGCCAGCAGCCCCCGGGCCGGCACAGATACGCAGTATTTT. It encodes CASSPRAGTDTQYF.